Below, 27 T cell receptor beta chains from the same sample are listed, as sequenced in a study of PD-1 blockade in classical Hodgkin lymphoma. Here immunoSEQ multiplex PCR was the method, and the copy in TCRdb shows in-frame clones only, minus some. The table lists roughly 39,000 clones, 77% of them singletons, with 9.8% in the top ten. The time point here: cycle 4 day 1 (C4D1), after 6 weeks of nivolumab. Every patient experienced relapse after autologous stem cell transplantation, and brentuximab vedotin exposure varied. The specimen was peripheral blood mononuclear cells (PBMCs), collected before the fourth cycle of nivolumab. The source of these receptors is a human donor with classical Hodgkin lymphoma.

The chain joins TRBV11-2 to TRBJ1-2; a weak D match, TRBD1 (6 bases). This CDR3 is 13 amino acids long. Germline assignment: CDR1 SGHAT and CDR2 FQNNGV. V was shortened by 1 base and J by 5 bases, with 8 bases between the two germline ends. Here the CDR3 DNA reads TGTGCCAGCAGCTTAGCACAGGGATATGGCTACACCTTC. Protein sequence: CASSLAQGYGYTF.

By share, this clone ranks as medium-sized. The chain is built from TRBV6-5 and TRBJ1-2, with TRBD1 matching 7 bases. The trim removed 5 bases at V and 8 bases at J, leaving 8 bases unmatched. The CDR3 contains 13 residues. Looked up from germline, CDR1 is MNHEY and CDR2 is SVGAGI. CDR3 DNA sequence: TGTGCCAGCAGTAATGCAGGGGGGTGGGGCTACACCTTC. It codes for CASSNAGGWGYTF.

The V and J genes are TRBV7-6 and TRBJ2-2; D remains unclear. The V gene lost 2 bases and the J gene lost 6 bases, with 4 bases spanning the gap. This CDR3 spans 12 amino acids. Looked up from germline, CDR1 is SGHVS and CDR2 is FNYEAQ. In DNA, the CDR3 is TGTGCCAGCAGCTTATGGGCCGGGGAGCTGTTTTTT. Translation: CASSLWAGELFF.

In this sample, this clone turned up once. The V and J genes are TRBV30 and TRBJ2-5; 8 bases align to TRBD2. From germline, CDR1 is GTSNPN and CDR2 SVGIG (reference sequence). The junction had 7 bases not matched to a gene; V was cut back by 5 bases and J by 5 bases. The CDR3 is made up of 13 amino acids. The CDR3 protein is CAWAGGAEETQYF. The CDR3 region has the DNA TGTGCCTGGGCCGGGGGGGCCGAGGAGACCCAGTACTTC.

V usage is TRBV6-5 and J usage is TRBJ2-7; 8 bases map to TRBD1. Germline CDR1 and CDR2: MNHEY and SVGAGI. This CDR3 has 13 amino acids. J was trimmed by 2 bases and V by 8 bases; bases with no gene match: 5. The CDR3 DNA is TGTGCCAGCGGAGGGACAGGTCCCTACGAGCAGTACTTC. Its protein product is CASGGTGPYEQYF.

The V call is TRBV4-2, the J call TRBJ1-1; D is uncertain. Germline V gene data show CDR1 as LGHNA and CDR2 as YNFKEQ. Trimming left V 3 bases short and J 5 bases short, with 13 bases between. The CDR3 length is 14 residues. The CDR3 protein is CASSHPGGRTEAFF. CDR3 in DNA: TGTGCCAGCAGCCACCCCGGAGGGCGGACTGAAGCTTTCTTT.

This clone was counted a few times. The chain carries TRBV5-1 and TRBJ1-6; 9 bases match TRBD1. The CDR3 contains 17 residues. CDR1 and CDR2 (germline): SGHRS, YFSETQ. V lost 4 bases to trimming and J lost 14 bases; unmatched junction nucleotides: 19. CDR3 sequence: CASSKGTGNRGIWALHF. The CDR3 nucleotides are TGCGCCAGCAGCAAAGGGACAGGGAACCGAGGGATTTGGGCCCTCCACTTT.

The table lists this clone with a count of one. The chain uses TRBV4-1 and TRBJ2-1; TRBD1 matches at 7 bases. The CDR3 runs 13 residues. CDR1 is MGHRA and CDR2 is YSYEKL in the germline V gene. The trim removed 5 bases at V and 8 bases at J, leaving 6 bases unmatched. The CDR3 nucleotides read TGCGCCAGCAGCTACAGGGGTGACGATGAGCAGTTCTTC. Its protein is CASSYRGDDEQFF.

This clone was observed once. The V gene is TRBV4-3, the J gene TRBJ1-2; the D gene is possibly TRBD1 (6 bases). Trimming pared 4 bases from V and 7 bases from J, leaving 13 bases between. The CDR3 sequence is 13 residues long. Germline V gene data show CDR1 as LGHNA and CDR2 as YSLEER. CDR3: CASSRRGVVGYTF. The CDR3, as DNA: TGCGCCAGCAGCCGCAGGGGTGTGGTTGGCTACACCTTC.

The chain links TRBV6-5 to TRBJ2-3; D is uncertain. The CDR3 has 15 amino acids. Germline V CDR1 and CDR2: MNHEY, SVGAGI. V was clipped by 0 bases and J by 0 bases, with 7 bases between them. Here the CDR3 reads CASSYSDPSTDTQYF. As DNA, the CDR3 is TGTGCCAGCAGTTACTCGGACCCCAGCACAGATACGCAGTATTTT.

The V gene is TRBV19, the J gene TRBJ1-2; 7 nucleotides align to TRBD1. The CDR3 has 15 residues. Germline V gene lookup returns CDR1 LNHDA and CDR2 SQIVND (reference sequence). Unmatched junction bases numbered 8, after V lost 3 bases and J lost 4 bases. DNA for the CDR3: TGTGCCAGTAGTATCGGGACAGAAAGAAGCTATGGCTACACCTTC. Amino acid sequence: CASSIGTERSYGYTF.

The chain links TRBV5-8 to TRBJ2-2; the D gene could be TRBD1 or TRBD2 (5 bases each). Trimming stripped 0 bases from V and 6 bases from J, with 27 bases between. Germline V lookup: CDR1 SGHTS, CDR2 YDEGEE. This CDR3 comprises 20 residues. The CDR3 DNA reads TGTGCCAGCAGCTTGGACGGGACCCTTCTATGGGGCGGCGGAGCCGGGGAGCTGTTTTTT. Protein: CASSLDGTLLWGGGAGELFF.

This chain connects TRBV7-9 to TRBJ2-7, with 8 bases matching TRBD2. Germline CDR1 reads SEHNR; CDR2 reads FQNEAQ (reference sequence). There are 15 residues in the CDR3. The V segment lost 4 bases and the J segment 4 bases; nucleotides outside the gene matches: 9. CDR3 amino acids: CASSSAGVALYEQYF. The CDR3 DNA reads TGTGCCAGCAGCTCAGCGGGGGTGGCATTGTACGAGCAGTACTTC.

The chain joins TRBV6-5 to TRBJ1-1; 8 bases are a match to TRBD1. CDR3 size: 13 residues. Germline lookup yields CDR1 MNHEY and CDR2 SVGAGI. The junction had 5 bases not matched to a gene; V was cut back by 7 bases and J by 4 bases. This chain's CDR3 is CASTTTGGTEAFF. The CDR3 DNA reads TGTGCCAGCACAACAACAGGGGGCACTGAAGCTTTCTTT.

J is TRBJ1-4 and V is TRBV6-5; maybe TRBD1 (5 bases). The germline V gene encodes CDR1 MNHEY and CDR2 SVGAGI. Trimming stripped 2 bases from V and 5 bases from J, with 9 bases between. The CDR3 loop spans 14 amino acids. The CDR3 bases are TGTGCCAGCAGTTACGGGACTTCAAATGAAAAACTGTTTTTT. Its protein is CASSYGTSNEKLFF.

CDR3: CASSSDREEAFF. The CDR3 DNA is TGTGCCAGCAGCTCGGACCGCGAAGAGGCTTTCTTT. The J gene is TRBJ1-1, the V gene TRBV11-1, with D unclear. With 4 bases removed from V and 11 bases from J, the gap between germline ends came to 14 bases. CDR1 is SGHAT, CDR2 FQDESV, per germline (reference sequence). The CDR3 length is 12 residues.

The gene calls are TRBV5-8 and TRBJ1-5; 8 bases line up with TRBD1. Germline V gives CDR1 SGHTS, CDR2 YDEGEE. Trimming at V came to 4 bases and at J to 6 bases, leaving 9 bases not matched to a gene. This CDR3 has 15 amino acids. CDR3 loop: CASSLRDRWVQPQHF. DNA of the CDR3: TGTGCCAGCAGCCTGCGGGACAGGTGGGTTCAGCCCCAGCATTTT.

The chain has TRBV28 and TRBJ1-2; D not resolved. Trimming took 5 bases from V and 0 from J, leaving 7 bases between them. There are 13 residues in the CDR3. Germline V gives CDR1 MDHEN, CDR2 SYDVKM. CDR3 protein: CASSQSANYGYTF. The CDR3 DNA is TGTGCCAGCAGTCAGAGCGCTAACTATGGCTACACCTTC.

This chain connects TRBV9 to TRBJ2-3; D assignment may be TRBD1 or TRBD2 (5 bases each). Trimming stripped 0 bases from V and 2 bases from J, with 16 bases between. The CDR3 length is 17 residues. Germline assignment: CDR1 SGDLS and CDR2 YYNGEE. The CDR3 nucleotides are TGTGCCAGCAGCGTAGATCCGGGGCTGAGAGACACAGATACGCAGTATTTT. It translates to CASSVDPGLRDTDTQYF.

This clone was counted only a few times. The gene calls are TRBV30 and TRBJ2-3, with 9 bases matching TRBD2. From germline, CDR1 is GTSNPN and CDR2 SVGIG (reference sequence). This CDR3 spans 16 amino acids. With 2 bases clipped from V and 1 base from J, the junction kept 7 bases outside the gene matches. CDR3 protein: CAWSKAGGFGTDTQYF. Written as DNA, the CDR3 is TGTGCCTGGAGTAAGGCGGGGGGGTTTGGCACAGATACGCAGTATTTT.

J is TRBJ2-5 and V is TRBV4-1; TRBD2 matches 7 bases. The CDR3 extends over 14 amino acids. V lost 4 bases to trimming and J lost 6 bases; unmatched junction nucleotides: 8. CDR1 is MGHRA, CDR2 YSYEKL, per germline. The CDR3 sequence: CASSPAQGGKTQYF. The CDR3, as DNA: TGCGCCAGCAGCCCCGCCCAGGGAGGGAAGACCCAGTACTTC.

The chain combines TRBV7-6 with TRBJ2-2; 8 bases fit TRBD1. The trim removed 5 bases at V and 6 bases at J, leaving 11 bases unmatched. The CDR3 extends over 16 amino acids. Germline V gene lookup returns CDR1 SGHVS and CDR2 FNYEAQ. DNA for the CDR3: TGTGCCAGCAGCAGAGGACAGGGATCGTACTCCGGGGAGCTGTTTTTT. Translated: CASSRGQGSYSGELFF.

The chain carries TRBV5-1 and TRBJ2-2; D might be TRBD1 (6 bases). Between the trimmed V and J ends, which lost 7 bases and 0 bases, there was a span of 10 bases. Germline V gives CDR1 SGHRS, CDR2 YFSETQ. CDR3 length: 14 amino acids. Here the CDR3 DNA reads TGCGCCAGCCAAGGGACACCGAACACCGGGGAGCTGTTTTTT. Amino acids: CASQGTPNTGELFF.

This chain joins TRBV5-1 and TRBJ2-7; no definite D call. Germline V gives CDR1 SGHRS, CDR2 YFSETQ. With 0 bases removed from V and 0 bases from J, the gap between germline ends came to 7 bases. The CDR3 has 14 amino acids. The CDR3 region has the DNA TGCGCCAGCAGCTTGGCTTTGGTCTCCTACGAGCAGTACTTC. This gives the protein CASSLALVSYEQYF.

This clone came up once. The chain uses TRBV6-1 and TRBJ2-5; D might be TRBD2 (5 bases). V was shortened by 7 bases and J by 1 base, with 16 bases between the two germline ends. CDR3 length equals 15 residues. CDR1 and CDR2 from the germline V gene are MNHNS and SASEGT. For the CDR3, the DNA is TGTGCCAGCACGTCTATAGGACTGTTCCAAGAGACCCAGTACTTC. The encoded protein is CASTSIGLFQETQYF.

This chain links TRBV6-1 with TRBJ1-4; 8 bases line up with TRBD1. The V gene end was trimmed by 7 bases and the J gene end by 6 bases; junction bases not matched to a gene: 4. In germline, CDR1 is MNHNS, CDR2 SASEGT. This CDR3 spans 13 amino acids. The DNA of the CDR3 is TGTGCCAGCACCAGGGGGCAGGATGAAAAACTGTTTTTT. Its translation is CASTRGQDEKLFF.

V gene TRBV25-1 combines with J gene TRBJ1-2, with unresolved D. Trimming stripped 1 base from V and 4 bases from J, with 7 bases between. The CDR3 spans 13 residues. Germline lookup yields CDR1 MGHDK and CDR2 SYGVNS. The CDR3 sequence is CASSESIVYGYTF. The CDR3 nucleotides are TGTGCCAGCAGTGAATCTATTGTCTATGGCTACACCTTC.